This T cell receptor (beta chain) stems from a study of blood T cell repertoires in COVID-19. In the study overall: Sites in the United States, Italy and Spain provided acute and convalescent COVID-19 samples. Sample material is recorded as cDNA or gDNA derived from T cells, B-cell-depleted T cells, or PBMCs.

The germline CDR1 and CDR2 sequences are SNHLY and FYNNEI. V dropped 4 bases and J dropped 2 bases, with 8 bases sitting between them. This CDR3 has 13 residues. The authors' processing: Reference gene primers were amplified, and this amplification served to estimate nucleated cell counts. Sequencing was performed with immunoSEQ multiplex PCR; in TCRdb, only in-frame clones are kept and a portion is missing. The V and J calls and clone size are taken from that table; D and trimming were inferred from the DNA. The sample lists about 330,000 clones, more than 75% seen once, with 1.5% to 2% in the top ten.

This receptor was obtained from a woman in her forties or fifties with acute or convalescent COVID-19. The V call is TRBV2, the J call TRBJ1-2, with D perhaps TRBD1 (5 bases). Sequenced: peripheral blood. The CDR3: CASSVTENYGYTF. In DNA, the CDR3 is TGTGCCAGCAGTGTGACAGAAAACTATGGCTACACCTTC.